This TCR beta chain was obtained from a study of shared clonotypes between healthy human individuals. This clone came up once. Germline-derived CDR1 and CDR2 are MDHEN and SYDVKM. The CDR3 is made up of 13 amino acids. V was cut by 2 bases and J by 8 bases, with 13 bases left in between. Every subset had its genomic DNA shared out evenly among several immunoSEQ plates. The table came from immunoSEQ multiplex PCR; TCRdb's copy has only in-frame clones and leaves some out. The sample records some 2,100,000 clones, approximately 96% being singletons. The source is a man between 18 and 35 years old in good health. The chain has TRBV28 and TRBJ2-7; D is perhaps TRBD2 (6 bases). The sample was naive CD4+ T cells sorted from blood. Subset given: CD45RA+ positively selected. In DNA, the CDR3 is TGTGCCAGCAGTTTAGCGGGGAGCTATCAGCAGTACTTC. Encoded protein: CASSLAGSYQQYF.